The clone carrying this T cell receptor beta chain has more than one count but fewer than ten. Its antigen remains unidentified. This specimen belongs to a study of T-cell reconstitution after alpha-beta-depleted transplantation in children. General observations from the study: As was reported, about two months after transplant, alpha-beta T cells came from several hundred expanded graft clones.

The CDR3 covers 12 residues. Between the trimmed V and J ends, which lost 5 bases and 5 bases, there was a span of 9 bases. Germline V CDR1 and CDR2: MDHEN, SYDVKM. Preparation of the TCRbeta library involved a method that used unique molecular identifiers. TCRdb processed the PCR reads anew with MiXCR; each CDR3 protein has one entry. The table lists hundreds of thousands of distinct CDR3 sequences, under 20% of them singletons. This receptor was taken from a male patient under 10 years old who had a stem cell transplant for acute lymphoblastic leukemia, so the T cells may come from the graft donor. The sequences come from PBMCs, mostly from graft donor cells, collected 360 days after TCRalphabeta/CD19-depleted stem cell transplant. The chain is built from TRBV28 and TRBJ1-1; D gene unclear. This chain's CDR3 is CASSVYRTEAFF. Written as DNA, the CDR3 is TGTGCCAGCAGTGTTTATCGGACTGAAGCTTTCTTT.